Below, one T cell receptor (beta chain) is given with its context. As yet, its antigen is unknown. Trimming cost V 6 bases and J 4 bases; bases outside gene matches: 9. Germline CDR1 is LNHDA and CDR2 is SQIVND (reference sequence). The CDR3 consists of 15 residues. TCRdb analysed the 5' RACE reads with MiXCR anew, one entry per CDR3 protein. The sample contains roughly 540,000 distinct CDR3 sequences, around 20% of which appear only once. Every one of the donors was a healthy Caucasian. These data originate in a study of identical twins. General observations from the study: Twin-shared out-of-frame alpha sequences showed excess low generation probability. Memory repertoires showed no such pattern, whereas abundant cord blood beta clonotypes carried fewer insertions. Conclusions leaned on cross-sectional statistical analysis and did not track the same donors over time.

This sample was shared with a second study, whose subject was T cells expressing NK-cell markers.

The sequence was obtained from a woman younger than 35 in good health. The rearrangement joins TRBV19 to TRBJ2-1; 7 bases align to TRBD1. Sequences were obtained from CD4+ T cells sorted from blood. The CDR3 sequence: CASSTRDRYYNEQFF. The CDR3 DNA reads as TGTGCCAGTAGCACTCGGGACAGATATTACAATGAGCAGTTCTTC.